The 15 T cell receptor beta chains presented below share a single source sample, sequenced in a study of blood T cell repertoires in COVID-19. Measured with immunoSEQ multiplex PCR; TCRdb has only the in-frame clones, and not every one. Found here are about 240,000 clones, roughly 85% of them singletons; the top ten hold around 3.3%. Sequenced sample: PBMCs or T cells enriched from blood (not recorded which). These receptors all come from a woman aged 35 to 49 who had been exposed to COVID-19.

The J gene is TRBJ2-1, the V gene TRBV20-1, with D possibly matching TRBD2 (6 bases). Germline assignment: CDR1 DFQATT and CDR2 SNEGSKA (reference sequence). V lost 5 bases to trimming and J lost 8 bases, with 10 bases between them. This CDR3 region has 11 residues. In nucleotides, the CDR3 is TGCAGTGCTGGGGAGGTCGATGAGCAGTTCTTC. Its translation: CSAGEVDEQFF.

The chain combines TRBV19 with TRBJ1-3, with 9 bases that match TRBD1. Germline V gene sequence: CDR1 LNHDA, CDR2 SQIVND (reference sequence). There are 16 residues in the CDR3. The junction had 8 bases not matched to a gene; V was cut back by 5 bases and J by 3 bases. The CDR3 is CASSPFGTGFGNTIYF. CDR3 DNA sequence: TGTGCCAGTAGTCCCTTCGGGACAGGGTTTGGAAACACCATATATTTT. The full variable domain, with the rest looked up from reference TRBV19 and TRBJ1-3, is DGGITQSPKYLFRKEGQNVTLSCEQNLNHDAMYWYRQDPGQGLRLIYYSQIVNDFQKGDIAEGYSVSREKKESFPLTVTSAQKNPTAFYLCASSPFGTGFGNTIYFGEGSWLTVV.

The chain uses TRBV6-5 and TRBJ1-2; possibly TRBD1 for D (5 bases). Germline V gene lookup returns CDR1 MNHEY and CDR2 SVGAGI. This CDR3 has 15 residues. Trimming removed 2 bases from V and 4 bases from J, with 14 bases in between. The CDR3 loop reads CASSYAQGTGYGYTF. The CDR3 DNA reads TGTGCCAGCAGTTACGCGCAGGGCACCGGCTATGGCTACACCTTC.

This clone turned up a few times. The genes are TRBV28 and TRBJ1-4; D is perhaps TRBD1 (5 bases). V was cut by 4 bases and J by 7 bases, with 13 bases left in between. CDR3 size: 14 residues. The V gene's germline CDR1 is MDHEN and CDR2 SYDVKM. CDR3 sequence reads: CASSSNGGSEKLFF. CDR3 coding DNA: TGTGCCAGCAGTTCCAATGGGGGGAGTGAAAAACTGTTTTTT.

The chain combines TRBV5-1 with TRBJ2-1; no clear D. The CDR3 spans 15 residues. Germline V gene lookup returns CDR1 SGHRS and CDR2 YFSETQ. V lost 0 bases, J lost 8 bases, and 15 bases lay in between. This CDR3 is CASSLVPQVMDEQFF. CDR3 bases: TGCGCCAGCAGCTTGGTTCCTCAGGTCATGGATGAGCAGTTCTTC.

J is TRBJ2-5 and V is TRBV14, with 7 bases fitting TRBD1. Germline V lookup: CDR1 SGHDN, CDR2 FVKESK. This CDR3 has 15 residues. The ends lost 4 bases at V and 1 base at J; junction bases unmatched: 6. CDR3 in amino acids: CASSPWTGPQETQYF. In DNA, the CDR3 is TGTGCCAGCAGCCCGTGGACAGGCCCCCAAGAGACCCAGTACTTC.

This chain connects TRBV7-2 to TRBJ2-1, with a weak D call TRBD1 (6 bases). The CDR3 sequence is 14 residues long. Germline V CDR1 and CDR2: SGHTA, FQGNSA. The V gene lost 3 bases and the J gene lost 5 bases, with 11 bases spanning the gap. The CDR3 loop reads CASSFQGRDNEQFF. CDR3 nucleotides: TGTGCCAGCAGCTTCCAGGGGAGAGACAATGAGCAGTTCTTC.

The rearrangement uses TRBV4-2 and TRBJ2-5; 12 bases match TRBD2. This CDR3 has 15 residues. After removal of 6 bases from V and 6 bases from J, the junction contained 8 bases not matched to a gene. Germline loops: CDR1 LGHNA, CDR2 YNFKEQ. The CDR3 is CASRASGGALKTQYF. CDR3 sequence (DNA): TGTGCCAGCAGAGCTAGCGGGGGGGCCTTAAAGACCCAGTACTTC.

The chain links TRBV4-3 to TRBJ1-4, with D possibly TRBD1 on 6 matching bases. This CDR3 has 17 amino acids. Trimming removed 0 bases at V and 8 bases at J, with 19 bases between. Germline CDR1 reads LGHNA; CDR2 reads YSLEER. The CDR3 DNA follows: TGCGCCAGCAGCCAAGAACACTCCACAGGGAAAGGCGAAAAACTGTTTTTT. Amino acid sequence: CASSQEHSTGKGEKLFF.

The gene calls are TRBV7-9 and TRBJ1-1; TRBD1 aligns across 7 bases. CDR3 size: 14 residues. The V gene's germline CDR1 is SEHNR and CDR2 FQNEAQ (reference sequence). J gave up 3 bases and V 1 base, and 2 bases lay outside the gene matches. DNA of the CDR3: TGTGCCAGCAGCTTAGGACAGGGAGACACTGAAGCTTTCTTT. It translates to CASSLGQGDTEAFF. Supplemented by reference TRBV7-9 and TRBJ1-1, the full variable domain reads DTGVSQNPRHKITKRGQNVTFRCDPISEHNRLYWYRQTLGQGPEFLTYFQNEAQLEKSRLLSDRFSAERPKGSFSTLEIQRTEQGDSAMYLCASSLGQGDTEAFFGQGTRLTVV.

This clone has only one observation. The chain uses TRBV9 and TRBJ1-5; D remains ambiguous. Looked up from germline, CDR1 is SGDLS and CDR2 is YYNGEE. The length of the CDR3 is 14 residues. Trimming left V 7 bases short and J 0 bases short, with 11 bases between. The DNA of the CDR3 is TGTGCCAGCGGTTGCCGGTATAGCAATCAGCCCCAGCATTTT. Translation: CASGCRYSNQPQHF.

The gene calls are TRBV29-1 and TRBJ2-2; D may be TRBD2 (6 bases). Trimming took off 3 bases at V and 0 bases at J, with 11 bases between the two ends. The CDR3 is made up of 15 amino acids. Germline V gene sequence: CDR1 SQVTM, CDR2 ANQGSEA. CDR3: CSVEVTGANTGELFF. The CDR3 region has the DNA TGCAGCGTTGAGGTAACGGGGGCGAACACCGGGGAGCTGTTTTTT.

The gene calls are TRBV5-1 and TRBJ2-1; D unresolved. Trimming pared 4 bases from V and 6 bases from J, leaving 17 bases between. The CDR3 contains 15 residues. From germline, CDR1 is SGHRS and CDR2 YFSETQ. CDR3 bases: TGCGCCAGCAGCCCGGTGTCTATATCCGGCAATGAGCAGTTCTTC. Protein product: CASSPVSISGNEQFF. Full variable domain (missing parts from reference TRBV5-1 and TRBJ2-1): KAGVTQTPRYLIKTRGQQVTLSCSPISGHRSVSWYQQTPGQGLQFLFEYFSETQRNKGNFPGRFSGRQFSNSRSEMNVSTLELGDSALYLCASSPVSISGNEQFFGPGTRLTVL.

V usage is TRBV2 and J usage is TRBJ1-6, with 11 bases identical to TRBD1. J lost 4 bases, V lost 8 bases, and 7 bases had no gene match. The CDR3 has 16 residues. Germline V gives CDR1 SNHLY, CDR2 FYNNEI. CDR3 loop: CASQGTGGSYNSPLHF. The CDR3, as DNA: TGTGCCAGCCAAGGGACAGGGGGTTCGTATAATTCACCCCTCCACTTT.

The chain uses TRBV9 and TRBJ1-4; D remains unclear. CDR3 length equals 12 residues. The V and J ends lost 4 bases and 4 bases respectively, with 5 bases between them. Germline V gives CDR1 SGDLS, CDR2 YYNGEE. Written as DNA, the CDR3 is TGTGCCAGCAGCAATCTTAATGAAAAACTGTTTTTT. Translation gives CASSNLNEKLFF.